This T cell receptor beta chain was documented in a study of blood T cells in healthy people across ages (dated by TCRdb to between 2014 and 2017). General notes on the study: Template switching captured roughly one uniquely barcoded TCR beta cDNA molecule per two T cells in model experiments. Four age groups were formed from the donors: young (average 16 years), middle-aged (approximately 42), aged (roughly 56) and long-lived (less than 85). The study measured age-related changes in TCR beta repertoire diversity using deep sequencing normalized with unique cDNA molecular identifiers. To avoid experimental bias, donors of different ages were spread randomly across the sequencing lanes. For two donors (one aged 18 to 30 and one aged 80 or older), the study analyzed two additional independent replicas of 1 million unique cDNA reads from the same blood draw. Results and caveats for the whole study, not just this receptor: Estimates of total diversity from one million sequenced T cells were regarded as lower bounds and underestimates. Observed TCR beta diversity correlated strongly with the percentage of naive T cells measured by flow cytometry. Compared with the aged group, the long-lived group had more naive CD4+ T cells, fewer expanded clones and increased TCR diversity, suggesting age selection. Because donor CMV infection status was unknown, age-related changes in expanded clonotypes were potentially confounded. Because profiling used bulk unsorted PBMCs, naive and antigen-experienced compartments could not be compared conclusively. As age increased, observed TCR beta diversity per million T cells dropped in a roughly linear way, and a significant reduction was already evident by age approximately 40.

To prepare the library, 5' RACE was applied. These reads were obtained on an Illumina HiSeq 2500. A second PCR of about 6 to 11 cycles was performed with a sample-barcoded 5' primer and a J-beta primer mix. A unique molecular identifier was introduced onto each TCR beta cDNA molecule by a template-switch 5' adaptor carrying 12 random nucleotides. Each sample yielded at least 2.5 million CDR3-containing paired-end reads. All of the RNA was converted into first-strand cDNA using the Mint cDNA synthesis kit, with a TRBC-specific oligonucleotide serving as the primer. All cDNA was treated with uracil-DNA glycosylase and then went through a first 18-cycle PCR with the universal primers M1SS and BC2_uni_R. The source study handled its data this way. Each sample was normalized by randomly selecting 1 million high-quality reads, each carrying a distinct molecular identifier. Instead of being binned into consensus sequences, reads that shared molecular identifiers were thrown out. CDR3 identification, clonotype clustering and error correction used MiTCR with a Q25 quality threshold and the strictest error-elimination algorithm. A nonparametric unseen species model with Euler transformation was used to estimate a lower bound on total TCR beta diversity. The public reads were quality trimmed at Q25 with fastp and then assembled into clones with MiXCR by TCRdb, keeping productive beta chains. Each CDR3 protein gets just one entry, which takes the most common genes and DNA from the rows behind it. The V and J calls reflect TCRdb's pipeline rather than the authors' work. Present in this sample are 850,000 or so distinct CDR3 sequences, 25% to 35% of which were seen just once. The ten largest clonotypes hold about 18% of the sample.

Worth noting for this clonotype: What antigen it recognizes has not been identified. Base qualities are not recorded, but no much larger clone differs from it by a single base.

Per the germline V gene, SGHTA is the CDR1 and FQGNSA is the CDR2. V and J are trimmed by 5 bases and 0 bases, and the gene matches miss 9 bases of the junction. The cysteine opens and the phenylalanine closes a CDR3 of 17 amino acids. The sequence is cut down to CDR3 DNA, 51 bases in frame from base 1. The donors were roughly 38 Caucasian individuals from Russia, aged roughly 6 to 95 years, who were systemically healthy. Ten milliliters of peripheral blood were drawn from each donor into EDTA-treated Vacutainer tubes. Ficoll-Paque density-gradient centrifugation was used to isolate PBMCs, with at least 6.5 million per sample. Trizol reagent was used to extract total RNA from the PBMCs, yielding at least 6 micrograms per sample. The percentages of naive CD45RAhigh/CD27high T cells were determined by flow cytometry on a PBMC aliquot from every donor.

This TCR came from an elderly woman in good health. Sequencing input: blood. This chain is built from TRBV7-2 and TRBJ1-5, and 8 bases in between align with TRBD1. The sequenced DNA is TGTGCCAGCAGCCGGGGACAGGTGCCGTATAGCAATCAGCCCCAGCATTTT. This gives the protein CASSRGQVPYSNQPQHF. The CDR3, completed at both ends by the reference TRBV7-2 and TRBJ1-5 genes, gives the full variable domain GAGVSQSPSNKVTEKGKDVELRCDPISGHTALYWYRQSLGQGLEFLIYFQGNSAPDKSGLPSDRFSAERTGGSVSTLTIQRTQQEDSAVYLCASSRGQVPYSNQPQHFGDGTRLSIL.